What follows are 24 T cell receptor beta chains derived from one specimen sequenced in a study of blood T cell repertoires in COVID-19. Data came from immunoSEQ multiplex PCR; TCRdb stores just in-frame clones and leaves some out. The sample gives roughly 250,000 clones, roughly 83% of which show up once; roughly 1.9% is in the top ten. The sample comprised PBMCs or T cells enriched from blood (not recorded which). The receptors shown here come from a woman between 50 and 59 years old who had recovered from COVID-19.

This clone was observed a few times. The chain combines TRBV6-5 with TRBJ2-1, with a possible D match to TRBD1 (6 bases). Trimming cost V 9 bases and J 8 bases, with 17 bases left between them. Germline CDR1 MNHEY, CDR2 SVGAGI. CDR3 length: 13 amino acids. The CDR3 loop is CASRGTPHYEQFF. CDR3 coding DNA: TGTGCCAGTAGGGGGACCCCGCACTATGAGCAGTTCTTC.

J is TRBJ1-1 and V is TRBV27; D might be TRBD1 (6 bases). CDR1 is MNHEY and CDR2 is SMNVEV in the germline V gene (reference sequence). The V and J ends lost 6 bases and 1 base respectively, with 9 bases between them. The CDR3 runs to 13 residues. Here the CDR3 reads CASSRTANTEAFF. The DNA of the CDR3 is TGTGCCAGCAGCCGGACAGCGAACACTGAAGCTTTCTTT.

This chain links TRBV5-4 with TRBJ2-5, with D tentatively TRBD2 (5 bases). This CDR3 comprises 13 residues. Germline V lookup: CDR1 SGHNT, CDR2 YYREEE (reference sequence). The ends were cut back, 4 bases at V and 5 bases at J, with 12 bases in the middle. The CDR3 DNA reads TGTGCCAGCAGCACGCCGGGGAGCGAGACCCAGTACTTC. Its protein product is CASSTPGSETQYF.

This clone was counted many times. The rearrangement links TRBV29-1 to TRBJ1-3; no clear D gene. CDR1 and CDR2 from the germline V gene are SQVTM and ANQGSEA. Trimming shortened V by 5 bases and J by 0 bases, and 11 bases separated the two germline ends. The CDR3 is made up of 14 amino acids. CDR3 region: CSVLTGVSGNTIYF. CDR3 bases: TGCAGCGTTCTGACGGGAGTCTCTGGAAACACCATATATTTT.

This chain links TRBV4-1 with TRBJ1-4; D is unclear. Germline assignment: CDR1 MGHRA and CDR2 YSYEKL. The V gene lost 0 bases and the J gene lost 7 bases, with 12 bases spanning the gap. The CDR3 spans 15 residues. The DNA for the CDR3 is TGCGCCAGCAGCCAAGATACACAACATCCTGAAAAACTGTTTTTT. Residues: CASSQDTQHPEKLFF.

CDR3 residues: CASSEAGVGNTIYF. CDR3 in DNA: TGTGCCAGCAGTGAAGCAGGGGTGGGAAACACCATATATTTT. The rearrangement uses TRBV6-1 and TRBJ1-3, with a possible D match to TRBD1 (5 bases). The CDR3 loop spans 14 amino acids. Per the germline V gene, CDR1 is MNHNS and CDR2 is SASEGT. Trimming took 0 bases from V and 4 from J, leaving 7 bases between them.

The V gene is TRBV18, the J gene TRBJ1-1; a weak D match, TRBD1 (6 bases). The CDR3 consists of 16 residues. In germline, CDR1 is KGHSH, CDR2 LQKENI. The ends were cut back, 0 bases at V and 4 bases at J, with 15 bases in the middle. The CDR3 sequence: CASSPPQGRGRTEAFF. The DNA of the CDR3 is TGTGCCAGCTCACCACCCCAGGGCAGGGGTCGCACTGAAGCTTTCTTT. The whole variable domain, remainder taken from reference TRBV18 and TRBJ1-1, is NAGVMQNPRHLVRRRGQEARLRCSPMKGHSHVYWYRQLPEEGLKFMVYLQKENIIDESGMPKERFSAEFPKEGPSILRIQQVVRGDSAAYFCASSPPQGRGRTEAFFGQGTRLTVV.

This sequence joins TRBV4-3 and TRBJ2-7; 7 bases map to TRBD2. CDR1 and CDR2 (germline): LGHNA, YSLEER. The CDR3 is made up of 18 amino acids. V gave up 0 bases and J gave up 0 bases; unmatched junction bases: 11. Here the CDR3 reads CASSQEHGAGVSSYEQYF. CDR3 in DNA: TGCGCCAGCAGCCAAGAACATGGGGCGGGAGTGAGCTCCTACGAGCAGTACTTC.

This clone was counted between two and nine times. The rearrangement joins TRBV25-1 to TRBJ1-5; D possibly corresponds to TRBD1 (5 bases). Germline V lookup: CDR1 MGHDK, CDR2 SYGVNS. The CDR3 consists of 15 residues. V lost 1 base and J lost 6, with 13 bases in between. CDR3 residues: CASSESSQGGQPQHF. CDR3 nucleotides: TGTGCCAGCAGTGAATCATCTCAGGGTGGTCAGCCCCAGCATTTT.

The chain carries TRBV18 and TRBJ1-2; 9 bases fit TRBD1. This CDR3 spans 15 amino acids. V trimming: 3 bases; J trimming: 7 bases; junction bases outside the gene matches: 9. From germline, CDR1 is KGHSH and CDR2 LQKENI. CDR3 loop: CASSPNRDRVLGYTF. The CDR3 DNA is TGTGCCAGCTCACCCAACCGGGACAGGGTGCTTGGCTACACCTTC.

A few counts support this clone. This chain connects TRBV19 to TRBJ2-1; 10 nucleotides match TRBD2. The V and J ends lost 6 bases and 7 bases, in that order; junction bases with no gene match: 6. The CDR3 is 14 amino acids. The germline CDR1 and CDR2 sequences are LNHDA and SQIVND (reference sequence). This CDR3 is CASRSLAGSNEQFF. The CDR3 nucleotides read TGTGCCAGTAGGTCACTAGCGGGGTCGAATGAGCAGTTCTTC.

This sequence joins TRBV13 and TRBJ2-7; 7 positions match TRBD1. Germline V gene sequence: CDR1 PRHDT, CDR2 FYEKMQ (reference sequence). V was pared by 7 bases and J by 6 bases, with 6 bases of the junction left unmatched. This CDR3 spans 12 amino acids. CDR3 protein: CASNDRAGEQYF. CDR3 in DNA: TGTGCCAGCAATGACAGGGCCGGCGAGCAGTACTTC.

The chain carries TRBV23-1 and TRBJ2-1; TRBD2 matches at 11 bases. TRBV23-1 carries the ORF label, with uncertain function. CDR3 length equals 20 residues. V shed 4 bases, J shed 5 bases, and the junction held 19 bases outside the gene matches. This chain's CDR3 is CASSPNFPEVAGGRDNEQFF. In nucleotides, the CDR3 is TGCGCCAGCAGTCCTAACTTCCCCGAGGTAGCGGGGGGGCGGGACAATGAGCAGTTCTTC.

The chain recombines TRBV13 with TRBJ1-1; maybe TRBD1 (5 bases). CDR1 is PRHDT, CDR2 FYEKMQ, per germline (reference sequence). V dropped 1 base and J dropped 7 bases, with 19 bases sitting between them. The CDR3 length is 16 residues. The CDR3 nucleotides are TGTGCCAGCAGCTTAGCGGCAGGGAGGGACGGTGTTGAAGCTTTCTTT. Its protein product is CASSLAAGRDGVEAFF.

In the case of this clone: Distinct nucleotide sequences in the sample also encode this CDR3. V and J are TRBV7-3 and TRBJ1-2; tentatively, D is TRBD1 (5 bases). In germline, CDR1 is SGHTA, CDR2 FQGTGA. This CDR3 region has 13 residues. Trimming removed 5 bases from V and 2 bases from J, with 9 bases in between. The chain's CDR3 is CASSPQGNYGYTF. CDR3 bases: TGTGCCAGCAGCCCGCAGGGAAACTATGGCTACACCTTC.

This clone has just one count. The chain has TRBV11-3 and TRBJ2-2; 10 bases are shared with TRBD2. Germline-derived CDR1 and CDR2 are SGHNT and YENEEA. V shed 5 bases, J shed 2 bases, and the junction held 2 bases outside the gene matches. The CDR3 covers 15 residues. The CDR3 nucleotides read TGTGCCAGCAGCCGGACTAGCGGAAACACCGGGGAGCTGTTTTTT. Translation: CASSRTSGNTGELFF.

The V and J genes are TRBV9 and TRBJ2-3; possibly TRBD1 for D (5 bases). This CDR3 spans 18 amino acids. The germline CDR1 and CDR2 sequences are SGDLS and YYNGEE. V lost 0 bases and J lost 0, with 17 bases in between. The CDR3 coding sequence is TGTGCCAGCAGCGTAGGGCCCTGGGGCGACCGAAGCACAGATACGCAGTATTTT. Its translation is CASSVGPWGDRSTDTQYF.

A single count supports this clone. The CDR3 nucleotides read TGTGCCAGTAGTCTCGAGGGTCCCAATCAGCCCCAGCATTTT. Its translation: CASSLEGPNQPQHF. This chain joins TRBV19 and TRBJ1-5; D uncertain. Germline CDR1 reads LNHDA; CDR2 reads SQIVND (reference sequence). V gave up 5 bases and J gave up 3 bases, with 11 bases separating them. The CDR3 runs to 14 residues.

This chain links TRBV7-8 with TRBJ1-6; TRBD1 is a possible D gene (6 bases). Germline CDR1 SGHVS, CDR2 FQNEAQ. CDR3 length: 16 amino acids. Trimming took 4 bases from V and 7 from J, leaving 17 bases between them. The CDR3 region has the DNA TGTGCCAGCAGCTCGAACCGGGGGGCCCCAAATTCACCCCTCCACTTT. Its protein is CASSSNRGAPNSPLHF.

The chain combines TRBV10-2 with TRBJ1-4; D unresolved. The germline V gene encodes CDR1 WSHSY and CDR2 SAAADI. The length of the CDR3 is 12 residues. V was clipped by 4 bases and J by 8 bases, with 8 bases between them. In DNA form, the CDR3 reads TGCGCCAGCAGTGTTTACGGGGAAAAACTGTTTTTT. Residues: CASSVYGEKLFF.

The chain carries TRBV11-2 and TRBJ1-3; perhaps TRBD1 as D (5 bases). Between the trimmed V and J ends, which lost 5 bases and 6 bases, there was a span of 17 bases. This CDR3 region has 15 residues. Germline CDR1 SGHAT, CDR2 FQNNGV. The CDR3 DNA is TGTGCCAGCAGCCCGGACAAAGGGAAGTTAAACACCATATATTTT. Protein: CASSPDKGKLNTIYF. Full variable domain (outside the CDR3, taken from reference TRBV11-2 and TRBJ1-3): EAGVAQSPRYKIIEKRQSVAFWCNPISGHATLYWYQQILGQGPKLLIQFQNNGVVDDSQLPKDRFSAERLKGVDSTLKIQPAKLEDSAVYLCASSPDKGKLNTIYFGEGSWLTVV.

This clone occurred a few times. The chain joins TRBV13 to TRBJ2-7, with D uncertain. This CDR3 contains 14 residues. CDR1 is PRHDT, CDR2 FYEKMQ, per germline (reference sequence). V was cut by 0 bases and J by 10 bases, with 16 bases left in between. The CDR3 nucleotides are TGTGCCAGCAGCTTAGGGAATTTCCTACGACAACAGTACTTC. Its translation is CASSLGNFLRQQYF. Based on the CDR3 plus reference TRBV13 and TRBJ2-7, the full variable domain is AAGVIQSPRHLIKEKRETATLKCYPIPRHDTVYWYQQGPGQDPQFLISFYEKMQSDKGSIPDRFSAQQFSDYHSELNMSSLELGDSALYFCASSLGNFLRQQYFGPGTRLTVT.

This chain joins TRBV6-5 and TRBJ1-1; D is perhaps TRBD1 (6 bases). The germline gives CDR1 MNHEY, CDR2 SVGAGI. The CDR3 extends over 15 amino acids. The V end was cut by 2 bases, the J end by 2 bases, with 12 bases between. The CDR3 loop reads CASSYRQAVNTEAFF. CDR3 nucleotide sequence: TGTGCCAGCAGTTACAGACAGGCGGTTAACACTGAAGCTTTCTTT.

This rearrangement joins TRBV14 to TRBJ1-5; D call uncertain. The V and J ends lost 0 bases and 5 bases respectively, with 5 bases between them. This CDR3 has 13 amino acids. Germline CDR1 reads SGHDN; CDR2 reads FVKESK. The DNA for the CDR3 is TGTGCCAGCAGCCAAGAATCCTATCAGCCCCAGCATTTT. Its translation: CASSQESYQPQHF.